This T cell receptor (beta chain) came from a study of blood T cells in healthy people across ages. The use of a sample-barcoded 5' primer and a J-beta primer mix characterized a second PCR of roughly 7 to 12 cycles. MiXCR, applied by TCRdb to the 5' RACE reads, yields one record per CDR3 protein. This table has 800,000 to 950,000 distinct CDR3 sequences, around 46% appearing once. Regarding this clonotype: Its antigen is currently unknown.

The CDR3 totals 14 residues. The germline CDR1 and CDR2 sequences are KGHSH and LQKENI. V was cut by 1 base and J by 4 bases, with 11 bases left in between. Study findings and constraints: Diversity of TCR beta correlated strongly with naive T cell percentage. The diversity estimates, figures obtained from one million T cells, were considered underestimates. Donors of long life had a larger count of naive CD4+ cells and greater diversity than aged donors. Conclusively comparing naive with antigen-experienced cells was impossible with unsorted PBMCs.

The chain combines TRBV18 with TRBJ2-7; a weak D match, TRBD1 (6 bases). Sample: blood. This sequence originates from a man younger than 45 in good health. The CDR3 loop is CASSPRQEDYEQYF. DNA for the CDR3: TGTGCCAGCTCACCACGACAGGAGGATTACGAGCAGTACTTC.